Sequencing of this T cell receptor beta chain was carried out in a study of human T cells and chemical hapten exposure. TCRdb re-analysed the RACE reads in MiXCR, keeping a single row per CDR3 protein. The table includes 250,000 or so distinct CDR3 sequences, around 9.3% detected once. V was trimmed by 3 bases and J by 3 bases, leaving 13 bases between them. This CDR3 spans 15 amino acids. Germline-derived CDR1 and CDR2 are ENHRY and SYGVKD. This clonotype was observed at least ten times. Specified time point: pre-sensitization, week 0. Treatment specified: therapeutic diphenylcyclopropenone sensitization with weekly scalp DPC.

The starting material was whole blood, obtained in connection with sensitization to the hapten diphenylcyclopropenone (DPC). The source is a woman aged 40 to 50 with alopecia areata. Some clones in this sample may be carry-over from other donors' samples. V gene TRBV10-3 combines with J gene TRBJ2-3; D gene unclear. CDR3 amino acids: CAISERPPETDTQYF. The CDR3 nucleotides are TGTGCCATCAGTGAACGTCCCCCCGAGACAGATACGCAGTATTTT.